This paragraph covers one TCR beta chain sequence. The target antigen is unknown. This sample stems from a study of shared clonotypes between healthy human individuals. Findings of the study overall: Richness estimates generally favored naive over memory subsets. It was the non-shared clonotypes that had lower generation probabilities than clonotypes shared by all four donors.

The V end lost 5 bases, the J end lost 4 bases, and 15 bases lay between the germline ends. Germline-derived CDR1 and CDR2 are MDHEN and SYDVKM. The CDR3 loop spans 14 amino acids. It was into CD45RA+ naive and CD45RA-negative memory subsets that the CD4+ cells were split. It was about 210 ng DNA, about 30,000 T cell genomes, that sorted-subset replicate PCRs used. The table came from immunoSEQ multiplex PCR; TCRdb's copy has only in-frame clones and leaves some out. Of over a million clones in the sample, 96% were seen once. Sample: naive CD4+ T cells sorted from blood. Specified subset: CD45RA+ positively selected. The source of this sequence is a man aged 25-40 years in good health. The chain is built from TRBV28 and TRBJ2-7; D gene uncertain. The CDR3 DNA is TGTGCCAGCAGTCCCGGACCTATTCCGTACGAGCAGTACTTC. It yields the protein CASSPGPIPYEQYF.